Described below is a single T cell receptor (beta chain) sequence and its context. The antigen remains unidentified. Germline V gene data show CDR1 as MGHRA and CDR2 as YSYEKL. This CDR3 is built from 14 residues. V lost 3 bases and J 7 bases, leaving 12 bases between the germline ends. TCRdb processed the PCR reads anew with MiXCR; each CDR3 protein has one entry. Seen here are roughly 630,000 distinct CDR3 sequences, 25% observed once, and the top ten hold 0.75% to 0.8%. This specimen comes from a study of molecular identifiers for immune sequencing clone quantification. Across the whole study: Replicates split RNA from approximately 22,000 or 94,000 naive CD8 cells five ways, and the researchers sequenced four portions.

Study observations and caveats: Clones above 20 RNA copies held over 97% of effector molecules, under 1% in naive cells.

J is TRBJ1-4 and V is TRBV4-1; no reliable D call. The receptor was derived from a human donor in good health. Some libraries in this study had Jurkat cell RNA spiked in. The sequenced material came from naive CD8+ T cells from blood, with Jurkat cell RNA spiked in. The subset denotes: FACS-sorted CD8+CD4-CCR7+CD45RA+ naive T cells. CDR3 nucleotides: TGCGCCAGCAGCCACTATGGGGTCGGTGAAAAACTGTTTTTT. It yields the protein CASSHYGVGEKLFF.